The present TCR beta chain was sequenced within a study of cytomegalovirus exposure and HLA in healthy donors (dated by TCRdb to about 2017). For the wider study: An earlier analysis of approximately 640 of the donors reported 250 to 300 Gb of sequence data and 120 million or so unique TCR beta sequences from 190 million or so T cells. An early release covering 550 to 650 HLA-typed donors comprised about 300 gigabases of sequencing data and around 80 million unique TCR sequences. Of the 350 to 450 genotyped donors, 75% to 85% were placed in the genetic ancestry cluster associated with self-reported Caucasian donors. The aim of the study was to test whether cataloging public T cell receptors could identify signatures of past pathogen exposure. The T cell repertoires of 666 subjects were profiled by immunosequencing and related to cytomegalovirus serostatus. In addition to the first cohort of around 670 subjects, a separate validation cohort of under 150 different subjects was used. To predict cytomegalovirus infection status, the study brought together high-throughput TCR immunosequencing, statistical association of individual TCRs with disease status, and machine learning. A later analysis re-analyzed previously published TCR beta repertoires from hundreds of donors and added high-resolution HLA genotyping to study TCR occurrence patterns. In the later analysis, no new phenotypic data were used to find candidate immune exposures; instead, reliance was placed on TCR beta sequences and their occurrence across donors. An earlier analysis of some 500 of the donors applied high-throughput TCR beta sequencing to assess whether each TCR beta V gene segment acted as functional or pseudogenic. Donor age, sex, ethnicity and CMV serostatus were compiled together with the repertoire data. Genome-wide SNP genotypes for about 65% of the 666 donors were used in a later genetic analysis, which treated that subset as a discovery cohort. All discovery cohort repertoires had been generated on a single sequencing platform. Class I and class II HLA loci were covered by the typing at four-digit resolution. The number of typed donors differed by locus: about 629-640 for A, B, C, DRB1 and DQB1; 500 to 550 for DQA1; 600 to 610 for DPA1; and around 470 for DPB1. Several DR-DQ haplotypes were treated as single units for association and clustering because of strong linkage in the cohort. Across roughly 420 genotyped donors of the cohort, an average of roughly 250,000 unique TCR beta nucleotide sequences per donor were sequenced, and roughly 20% of those sequences were non-productive. What the work shows at the level of the full study, not this receptor alone: In a later analysis, HLA-associated TCR beta chains showed more clonal expansion and lower generation probabilities than non-associated chains that were equally common. Some 15 rarely observed V segments, including chromosome 9 orphons, were excluded from the earlier analysis of several hundred of the donors because counts were too low. HLA typing was unavailable for some donors at each locus, so association tests used only the typed subset. Linkage disequilibrium might explain the correlated functional status among segregating V segments, but an unknown experimental factor could not be excluded. Cytomegalovirus status was reported to be diagnosed by the classifier with high specificity and sensitivity in both the original and validation cohorts. The study gave a list of under 200 TCR beta chains associated with cytomegalovirus. Most CMV-associated TCR beta chains appeared to be HLA-restricted in a later analysis, and the HLA associations seemed to be driven largely by CMV exposure. A cluster of highly shared sequence variants was judged likely to represent a technical artifact of the sequencing pipeline. The only immune exposure information available for the cohort was CMV serostatus. A further reported finding was that TCR beta sequences accurately predicted the HLA-A and HLA-B alleles for most subjects in the first cohort. Broadly in line with IMGT annotations, most TCR beta V segments showed up in productive rearrangements about 90% or about 30% of the time in an earlier analysis of several hundred of the donors. A later genetic analysis reported fewer N-insertions in productive TCRs among donors in an Asian-associated ancestry cluster than the approximately 700-donor mean. The authors suggested that the approach could potentially be extended to other disease states and immunological phenotypes. Some IMGT-functional V segments, including TRBV6-2 and TRBV6-3, could not be told apart with the 87-base-pair reads, so those segments were excluded. Strong co-occurrence of HLA alleles, especially DR and DQ, made assigning TCR associations to individual alleles difficult. Sequencing depth was assumed to be roughly uniform across donors in the presence/absence analyses, though that assumption may not hold. In vitro tests confirmed that a few of the cytomegalovirus-associated TCR beta chains recognize cytomegalovirus antigens. Specific HLA alleles were associated with 15,000 to 20,000 TCR beta sequences at a false discovery rate of 0.05 in a later analysis. Most TCR sequences were seen in very few donors, while some public TCRs were found in many individuals. In a later analysis, the rate of TCR association differed among HLA loci, with DRB1 alleles having the most associated TCRs and HLA-C alleles having the fewest. V-gene and J-gene trimming of TCR beta chains was associated with a missense DCLRE1C variant in a later genetic analysis, and the association was replicated in an independent cohort. A later analysis reported that several top co-occurrence clusters appeared linked to parvovirus B19, influenza, CMV and Epstein-Barr virus. Only TCR beta chains were sequenced in this cohort, and the absence of alpha or paired-chain data limited detectable features.

The cohort was made up of approximately 700 healthy bone marrow donors. At the time of sampling, every cohort member was nominally healthy, though immune exposures that went unrecorded were likely present. The donor tested CMV seropositive and was one of the 289 seropositive cohort members. A peripheral blood sample was provided by each donor, and peripheral blood mononuclear cells were used for TCR beta sequencing. The Qiagen DNeasy Blood Extraction Kit was used to extract genomic DNA from the blood cell samples. As to this clone: The specificity of this receptor is unknown.

The cysteine opens and the phenylalanine closes a CDR3 of 15 amino acids. The only DNA kept is the CDR3, 45 bases in frame from the first base. Sequences SGHAT (CDR1) and FQDESV (CDR2) are obtained from the germline V gene (reference sequence). Trimming takes 5 bases off V and 1 base off J; junction bases not matched to a gene: 7. The library relied on the immunoSEQ multiplex PCR assay. A mixture of 60 forward primers for TCR Vbeta segments and 13 reverse primers for TCR Jbeta segments was used in the multiplex PCR. Amplification of the CDR3 region of rearranged TCR beta genes was performed with a multiplex PCR assay on genomic DNA. On the Illumina HiSeq System, the amplified TCR beta libraries were sequenced as 87-base-pair reads. In the authors' own workflow: A later analysis tallied tens of millions of unique TCR beta chains across the 666 repertoires, and approximately 12 million of those chains were shared by two or more donors. Raw reads were error-corrected and collapsed into unique sequences with a nearest-neighbor algorithm that merged closely related sequences to remove PCR and sequencing errors. CDR3 sequences were aligned to IMGT reference sequences to assign V, D and J gene segments. For a sequence to be retained, a match of at least six nucleotides was required to both a V gene segment and a J gene segment. A rearrangement was called productive if the CDR3 had no stop codons and remained in frame with V and J, and every other rearrangement was called non-productive. Following IMGT convention, CDR3 was defined as the stretch from the second conserved V-encoded cysteine to the conserved J-encoded phenylalanine. The earlier analysis of about 570 of the donors excluded any sequence lacking an unambiguous match to a single V gene segment. In an earlier analysis of more than 500 of the donors, a V segment was called functional when productive rearrangements were above 56.7%, and segregating when the standard deviation between donors exceeded 5%. A statistical classification framework was built to diagnose cytomegalovirus status from the catalog of TCR beta chain sequences. V and J gene assignment, in a later analysis, came from comparing TCR nucleotide sequences with IMGT/GENE-DB human TR gene sequences. The TCRdist pipeline was used in a later analysis to assign CDR3 sequences and most-parsimonious VDJ recombination scenarios. In a later analysis, each TCR beta chain was defined by its CDR3 amino acid sequence together with its V-gene family, and reads without a unique V-gene family were excluded. As a way to deal with suspected cross-contamination and a sequencing artifact, a later analysis dropped nearly 600 nucleotide sequences that were highly shared and had low generation probability. In a later analysis, a clonal expansion index for each public chain was calculated from normalized within-repertoire ranks of inferred template counts. A later analysis computed generation probabilities with a VDJ recombination model fitted to out-of-frame rearrangements, and checked the results against IGoR. A later analysis scored TCR-TCR, TCR-HLA and TCR-CMV co-occurrence with hypergeometric tests, applying a repertoire-size bias correction to TCR pairs. To estimate false discovery rates, a later analysis permuted the HLA or CMV assignments 20 times. In a later analysis, co-occurring TCRs were grouped using DBSCAN, and TCRdist sequence similarity was added for clustering within HLA-allele-positive subsets. Repertoires with fewer than 30,000 or more than 120,000 public chains, plus five repertoires with anomalous nucleotide sharing, were excluded from co-occurrence clustering. TCRdb retrieved this table from immuneACCESS and kept in-frame rearrangements only. Not all clones are present; in checked studies, unresolved V genes account for under half, and no reason is known for the remainder. The D gene and trimming were derived from the DNA, and the V and J assignments and clone size from that table. In this sample's table one finds tens of thousands of clones. 4.5% to 5% of the sample belongs to the ten largest clones.

The chain links TRBV11-1 with TRBJ2-5; 7 bases in the middle match TRBD1. The sequence derives from a woman aged 40 to 50 in good health and CMV-seropositive. The sample was PBMCs. The DNA reads as follows: TGTGCCAGCAGCCTAATAGGACAGGTCCAAGAGACCCAGTACTTC. This encodes CASSLIGQVQETQYF.